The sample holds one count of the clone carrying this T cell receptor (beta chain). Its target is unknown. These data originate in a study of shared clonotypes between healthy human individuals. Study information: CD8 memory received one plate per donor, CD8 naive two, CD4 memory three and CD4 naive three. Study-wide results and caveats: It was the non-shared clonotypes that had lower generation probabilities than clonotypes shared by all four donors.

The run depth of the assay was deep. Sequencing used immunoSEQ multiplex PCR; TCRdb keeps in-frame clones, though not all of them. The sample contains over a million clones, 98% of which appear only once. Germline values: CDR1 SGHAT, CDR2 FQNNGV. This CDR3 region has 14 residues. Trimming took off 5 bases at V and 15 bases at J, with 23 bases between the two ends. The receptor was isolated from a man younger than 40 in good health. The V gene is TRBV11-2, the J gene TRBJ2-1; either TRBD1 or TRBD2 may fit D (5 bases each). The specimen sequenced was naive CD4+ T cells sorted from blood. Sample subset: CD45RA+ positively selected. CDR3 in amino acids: CASSPNQGGSISFF. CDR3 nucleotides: TGTGCCAGCAGCCCAAACCAGGGCGGGTCTATATCGTTCTTC.